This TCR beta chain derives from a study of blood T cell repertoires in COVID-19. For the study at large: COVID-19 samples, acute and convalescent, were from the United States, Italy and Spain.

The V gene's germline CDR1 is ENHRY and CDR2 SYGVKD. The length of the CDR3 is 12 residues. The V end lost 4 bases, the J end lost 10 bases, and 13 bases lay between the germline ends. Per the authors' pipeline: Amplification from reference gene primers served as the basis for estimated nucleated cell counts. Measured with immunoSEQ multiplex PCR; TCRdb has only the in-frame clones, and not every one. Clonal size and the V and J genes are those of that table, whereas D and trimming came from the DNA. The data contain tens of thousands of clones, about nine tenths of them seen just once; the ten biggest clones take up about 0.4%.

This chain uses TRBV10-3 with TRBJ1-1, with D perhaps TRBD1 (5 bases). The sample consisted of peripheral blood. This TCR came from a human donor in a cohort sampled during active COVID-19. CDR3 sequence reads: CAISGEGSGAFF. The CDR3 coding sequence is TGTGCCATCAGTGGGGAGGGGAGTGGAGCTTTCTTT.